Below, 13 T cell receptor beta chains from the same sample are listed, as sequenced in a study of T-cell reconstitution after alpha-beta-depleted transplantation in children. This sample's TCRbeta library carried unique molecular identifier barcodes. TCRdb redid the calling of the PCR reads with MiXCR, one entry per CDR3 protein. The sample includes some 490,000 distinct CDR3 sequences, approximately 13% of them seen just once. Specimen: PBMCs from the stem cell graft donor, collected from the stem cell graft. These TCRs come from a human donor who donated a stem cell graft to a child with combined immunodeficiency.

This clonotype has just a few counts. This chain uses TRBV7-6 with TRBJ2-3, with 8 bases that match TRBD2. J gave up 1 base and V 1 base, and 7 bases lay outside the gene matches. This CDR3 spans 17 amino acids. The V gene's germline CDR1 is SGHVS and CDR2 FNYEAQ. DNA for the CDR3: TGTGCCAGCAGCTTAGATTTACGGGGGGGCCGCACAGATACGCAGTATTTT. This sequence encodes CASSLDLRGGRTDTQYF.

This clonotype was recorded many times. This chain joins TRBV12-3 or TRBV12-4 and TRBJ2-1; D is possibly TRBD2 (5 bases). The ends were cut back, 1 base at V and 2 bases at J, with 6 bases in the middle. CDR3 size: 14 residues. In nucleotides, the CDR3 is TGTGCCAGCAGTTTAGTGGGAGCCTACAATGAGCAGTTCTTC. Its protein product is CASSLVGAYNEQFF.

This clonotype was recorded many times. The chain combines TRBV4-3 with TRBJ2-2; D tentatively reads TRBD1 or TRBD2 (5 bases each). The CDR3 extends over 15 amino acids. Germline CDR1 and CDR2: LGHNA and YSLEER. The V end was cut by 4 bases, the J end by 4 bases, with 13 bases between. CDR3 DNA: TGCGCCAGCAGCCCCGGTTCGAGGGGCACCGGGGAGCTGTTTTTT. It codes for CASSPGSRGTGELFF.

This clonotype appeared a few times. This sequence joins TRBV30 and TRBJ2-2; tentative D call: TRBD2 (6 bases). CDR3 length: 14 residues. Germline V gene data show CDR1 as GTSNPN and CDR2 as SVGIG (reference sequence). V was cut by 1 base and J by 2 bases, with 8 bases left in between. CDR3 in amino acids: CAWSDGLNTGELFF. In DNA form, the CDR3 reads TGTGCCTGGAGTGACGGACTAAACACCGGGGAGCTGTTTTTT.

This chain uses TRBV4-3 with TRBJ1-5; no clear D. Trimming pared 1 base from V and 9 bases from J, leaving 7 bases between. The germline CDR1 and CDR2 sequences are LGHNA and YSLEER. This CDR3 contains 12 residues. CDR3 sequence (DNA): TGCGCCAGCAGCCAAGGCCGGGGGCCCCAGCATTTT. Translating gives CASSQGRGPQHF.

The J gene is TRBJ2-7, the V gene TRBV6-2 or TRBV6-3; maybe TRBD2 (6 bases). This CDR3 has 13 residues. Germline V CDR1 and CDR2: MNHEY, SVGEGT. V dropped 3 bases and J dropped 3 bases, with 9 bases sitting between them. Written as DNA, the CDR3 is TGTGCCAGCAGTTATGGACTACTCTACGAGCAGTACTTC. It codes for CASSYGLLYEQYF.

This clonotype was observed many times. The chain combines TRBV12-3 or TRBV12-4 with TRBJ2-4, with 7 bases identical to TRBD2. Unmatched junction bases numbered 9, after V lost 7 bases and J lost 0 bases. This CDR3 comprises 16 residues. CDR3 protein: CASTQGAGLAKNIQYF. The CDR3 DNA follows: TGTGCCAGCACCCAAGGAGCGGGGCTAGCCAAAAACATTCAGTACTTC.

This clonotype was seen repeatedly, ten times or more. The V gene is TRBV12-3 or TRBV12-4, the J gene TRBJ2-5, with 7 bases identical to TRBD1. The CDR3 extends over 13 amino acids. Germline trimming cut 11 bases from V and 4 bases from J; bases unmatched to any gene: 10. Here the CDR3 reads CASRDSAAETQYF. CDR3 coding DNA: TGTGCCTCCCGGGACAGCGCCGCAGAGACCCAGTACTTC.

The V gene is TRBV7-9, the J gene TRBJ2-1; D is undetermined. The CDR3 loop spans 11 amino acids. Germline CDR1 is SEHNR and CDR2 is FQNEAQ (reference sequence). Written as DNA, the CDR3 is TGTGCGTCGAAGAACGACAATGAGCAGTTCTTC. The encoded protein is CASKNDNEQFF. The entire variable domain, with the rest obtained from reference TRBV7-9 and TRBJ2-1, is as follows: DTGVSQNPRHKITKRGQNVTFRCDPISEHNRLYWYRQTLGQGPEFLTYFQNEAQLEKSRLLSDRFSAERPKGSFSTLEIQRTEQGDSAMYLCASKNDNEQFFGPGTRLTVL.

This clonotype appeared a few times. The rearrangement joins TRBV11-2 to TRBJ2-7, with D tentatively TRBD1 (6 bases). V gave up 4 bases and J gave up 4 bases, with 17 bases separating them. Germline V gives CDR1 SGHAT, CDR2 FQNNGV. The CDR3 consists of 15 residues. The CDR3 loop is CASSSLRDKKYEQYF. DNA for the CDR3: TGTGCCAGCAGCTCCCTCCGGGACAAAAAGTACGAGCAGTACTTC.

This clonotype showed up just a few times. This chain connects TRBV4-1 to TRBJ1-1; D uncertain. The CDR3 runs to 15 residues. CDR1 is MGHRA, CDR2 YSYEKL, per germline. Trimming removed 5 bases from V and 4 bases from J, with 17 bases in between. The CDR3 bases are TGCGCCAGCAGCAGATCCCTCGGGGATGGCACTGAAGCTTTCTTT. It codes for CASSRSLGDGTEAFF.

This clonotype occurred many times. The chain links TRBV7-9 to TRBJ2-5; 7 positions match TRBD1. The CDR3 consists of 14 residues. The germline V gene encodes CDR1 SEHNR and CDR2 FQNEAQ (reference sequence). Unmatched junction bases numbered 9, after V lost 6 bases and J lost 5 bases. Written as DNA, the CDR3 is TGTGCCAGCAGTCCAGAGGACAGGTGGGAGACCCAGTACTTC. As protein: CASSPEDRWETQYF.

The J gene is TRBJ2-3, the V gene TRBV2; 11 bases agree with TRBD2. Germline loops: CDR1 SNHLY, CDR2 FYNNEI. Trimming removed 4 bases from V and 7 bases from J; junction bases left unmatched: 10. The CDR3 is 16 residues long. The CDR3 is CASSGSSGRAANTQYF. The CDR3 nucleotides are TGTGCCAGCAGTGGTAGTAGCGGGAGGGCCGCAAATACGCAGTATTTT.